This T cell receptor beta chain emerged from a study of identical twins. Trimming stripped 3 bases from V and 3 bases from J, with 12 bases between. The CDR3 is 14 residues long. The germline V gene has CDR1 SGHTA and CDR2 FQGNSA. A universal primer site was incorporated via template switching, and the cDNA contained unique molecular identifiers. MiXCR, applied by TCRdb to the 5' RACE reads, yields one record per CDR3 protein. Here the sample spans hundreds of thousands of distinct CDR3 sequences, 9% to 15% being singletons. Study findings and constraints: Cord blood's abundant beta clonotypes had fewer insertions, unlike memory repertoires. Partly confounded zero-insertion analyses could result from invariant MAIT and iNKT cells.

A remark on this clonotype: Its antigen is not known.

These data were also filed under a second study, of yellow fever vaccine responses in identical twins. In that study: Each twin's T cell response to the vaccine was reported to look partly convergent and partly personalized.

The V call is TRBV7-2, the J call TRBJ2-7; no firm D call. Sequencing used PBMCs. This sequence was found in a woman between 18 and 29 years old in good health. The CDR3 spells CASSFGFTRYEQYF. CDR3 nucleotides: TGTGCCAGCAGCTTCGGATTCACACGCTACGAGCAGTACTTC.